The 25 T cell receptor beta chains reported below all come from one sample, sequenced in a study of blood T cell repertoires in COVID-19. Sequencing was performed with immunoSEQ multiplex PCR; in TCRdb, only in-frame clones are kept and a portion is missing. The data show 110,000 to 150,000 clones, with approximately 80% seen just once and around 8.8% held by the top ten. Sequences were obtained from peripheral blood. These receptors all come from a human donor in a cohort sampled during active COVID-19.

The gene calls are TRBV6-2 or TRBV6-3 and TRBJ2-4; D not certain. Trimming removed 3 bases from V and 1 base from J, with 13 bases in between. The length of the CDR3 is 16 residues. The germline CDR1 and CDR2 sequences are MNHEY and SVGEGT. CDR3 DNA: TGTGCCAGCAGTTATAGGCGGAGTTGGGCCAAAAACATTCAGTACTTC. Translation: CASSYRRSWAKNIQYF.

Here the CDR3 reads CASSSGTGGLYEQYF. CDR3 nucleotide sequence: TGTGCCAGCAGTTCCGGGACAGGGGGCCTCTACGAGCAGTACTTC. The rearrangement uses TRBV27 and TRBJ2-7; TRBD1 agrees at 12 bases. V dropped 4 bases and J dropped 3; count of bases not matched to a gene: 4. Germline V CDR1 and CDR2: MNHEY, SMNVEV (reference sequence). This CDR3 has 15 amino acids.

The V call is TRBV4-3, the J call TRBJ2-1; 10 nucleotides agree with TRBD1. Germline V gene data show CDR1 as LGHNA and CDR2 as YSLEER. Trimming cost V 0 bases and J 7 bases; bases outside gene matches: 9. This CDR3 is 17 amino acids long. The CDR3 spells CASSQDPGTGVLNEQFF. CDR3 in DNA: TGCGCCAGCAGCCAAGATCCGGGGACAGGGGTATTGAATGAGCAGTTCTTC.

In its sample, this clone was seen once. V and J are TRBV10-2 and TRBJ1-5; weak D call: TRBD1 (6 bases). Germline V gene sequence: CDR1 WSHSY, CDR2 SAAADI. V was shortened by 3 bases and J by 0 bases, with 12 bases between the two germline ends. This CDR3 spans 16 amino acids. CDR3 residues: CASSDWTVFSNQPQHF. CDR3 sequence (DNA): TGCGCCAGCAGTGATTGGACAGTCTTTAGCAATCAGCCCCAGCATTTT.

This clone was observed a few times. V and J are TRBV28 and TRBJ1-4; no clear D gene. The germline V and J ends were trimmed by 6 bases and 4 bases, with 24 bases remaining between them. CDR3 size: 18 residues. In germline, CDR1 is MDHEN, CDR2 SYDVKM. CDR3: CASSPAGNEYTLNEKLFF. The CDR3 DNA reads as TGTGCCAGCAGCCCGGCCGGGAACGAGTATACACTTAATGAAAAACTGTTTTTT.

The chain uses TRBV28 and TRBJ1-2; tentative D call: TRBD1 (6 bases). V was shortened by 5 bases and J by 4 bases, with 14 bases between the two germline ends. This CDR3 region has 14 residues. Germline values: CDR1 MDHEN, CDR2 SYDVKM. CDR3 sequence reads: CASSLGQFSYGYTF. CDR3 sequence (DNA): TGTGCCAGCAGTCTTGGACAGTTCAGCTATGGCTACACCTTC.

The rearrangement joins TRBV6-2 or TRBV6-3 to TRBJ2-7; a weak D match, TRBD2 (5 bases). Germline V gene lookup returns CDR1 MNHEY and CDR2 SVGEGT. The CDR3 loop spans 13 amino acids. V lost 2 bases to trimming and J lost 4 bases, with 9 bases between them. This chain's CDR3 is CASSYGSRYEQYF. CDR3 DNA sequence: TGTGCCAGCAGTTACGGGAGCCGGTACGAGCAGTACTTC.

V and J are TRBV29-1 and TRBJ2-1, with D perhaps matching TRBD2 (8 bases). CDR3 length equals 14 residues. Germline V lookup: CDR1 SQVTM, CDR2 ANQGSEA. V was clipped by 6 bases and J by 4 bases, with 16 bases between them. The CDR3 nucleotides read TGCAGCGTAGCCAGGGGGACTAGTTACAATGAGCAGTTCTTC. Its protein product is CSVARGTSYNEQFF.

J is TRBJ1-1 and V is TRBV28; 8 bases are shared with TRBD1. Germline CDR1 MDHEN, CDR2 SYDVKM. J was trimmed by 6 bases and V by 6 bases; bases with no gene match: 9. The length of the CDR3 is 14 residues. The CDR3 region is CASSSDRVKAEAFF. In DNA form, the CDR3 reads TGTGCCAGCAGCTCGGACAGGGTTAAGGCTGAAGCTTTCTTT. The entire variable domain, with the rest obtained from reference TRBV28 and TRBJ1-1, is as follows: DVKVTQSSRYLVKRTGEKVFLECVQDMDHENMFWYRQDPGLGLRLIYFSYDVKMKEKGDIPEGYSVSREKKERFSLILESASTNQTSMYLCASSSDRVKAEAFFGQGTRLTVV.

The rearrangement joins TRBV4-2 to TRBJ2-4; 10 nucleotides agree with TRBD2. Germline V gene data show CDR1 as LGHNA and CDR2 as YNFKEQ. The CDR3 length is 21 residues. V lost 0 bases to trimming and J lost 1 base; unmatched junction nucleotides: 15. The CDR3 bases are TGTGCCAGCAGCCAAGAACGCCGGGCTAGCGGGAGTCTGGGGGCCAAAAACATTCAGTACTTC. This sequence encodes CASSQERRASGSLGAKNIQYF.

V and J are TRBV19 and TRBJ2-1; the D is unclear. The germline gives CDR1 LNHDA, CDR2 SQIVND (reference sequence). CDR3 length equals 16 residues. Trimming shortened V by 3 bases and J by 2 bases, and 14 bases separated the two germline ends. The CDR3 is CASSISPSETYNEQFF. CDR3 nucleotide sequence: TGTGCCAGTAGTATCTCCCCTTCGGAGACCTACAATGAGCAGTTCTTC.

This sequence joins TRBV1 and TRBJ2-7; the DNA was not used to check the table's D call, TRBD2. TRBV1 is listed as a pseudogene. The CDR3 has 14 amino acids. CDR3 residues: CTSSQDRGAYEQYF. Written as DNA, the CDR3 is TGCACCAGCAGCCAAGATCGGGGAGCCTACGAGCAGTACTTC.

This chain joins TRBV29-1 and TRBJ2-2; 7 positions agree with TRBD2. Per the germline V gene, CDR1 is SQVTM and CDR2 is ANQGSEA. V trimming: 6 bases; J trimming: 3 bases; junction bases outside the gene matches: 4. The CDR3 extends over 13 amino acids. The CDR3 loop is CSVPGLHTGELFF. The CDR3 DNA is TGCAGCGTCCCGGGACTACACACCGGGGAGCTGTTTTTT.

This clone occurred once. The chain couples TRBV12-3 or TRBV12-4 to TRBJ1-3, with a weak D call TRBD1 (6 bases). Trimming left V 6 bases short and J 4 bases short, with 10 bases between. The length of the CDR3 is 13 residues. The CDR3 DNA follows: TGTGCCAGCAGAAGACAGGCGGGAAACACCATATATTTT. Encoded protein: CASRRQAGNTIYF.

This clone was recorded many times. The chain couples TRBV4-3 to TRBJ1-6; 7 bases align to TRBD1. Germline V gene lookup returns CDR1 LGHNA and CDR2 YSLEER. CDR3 length equals 15 residues. V gave up 0 bases and J gave up 10 bases; unmatched junction bases: 6. Here the CDR3 DNA reads TGCGCCAGCAGCCAAGATCGGACAGGCGGCTCACCCCTCCACTTT. Residues: CASSQDRTGGSPLHF.

The chain joins TRBV4-3 to TRBJ1-4; no firm D call. The CDR3 extends over 16 amino acids. The germline gives CDR1 LGHNA, CDR2 YSLEER. Trimming removed 1 base at V and 4 bases at J, with 13 bases between. The CDR3 is CASSQAPKGGNEKLFF. The DNA for the CDR3 is TGCGCCAGCAGCCAAGCCCCGAAGGGAGGTAATGAAAAACTGTTTTTT.

The DNA of the CDR3 is TGTGCCAGCAGCCAAGATCGGACTAGCGGGTGGGGGACCCAGTACTTC. Protein sequence: CASSQDRTSGWGTQYF. This rearrangement joins TRBV3-1 (or the pseudogene TRBV3-2) to TRBJ2-5; 11 nucleotides align to TRBD2. With 0 bases clipped from V and 7 bases from J, the junction kept 7 bases outside the gene matches. Germline V gives CDR1 LGHDT, CDR2 YNNKEL (reference sequence). This CDR3 is 16 amino acids long.

The sample holds one count of this clone. The chain has TRBV18 and TRBJ1-5, with D possibly TRBD1 on 5 matching bases. The CDR3 consists of 13 residues. Trimming removed 6 bases at V and 7 bases at J, with 13 bases between. CDR1 is KGHSH, CDR2 LQKENI, per germline. The CDR3 DNA follows: TGTGCCAGCTCGTCGGACATCGGGCAGCCCCAGCATTTT. Translation: CASSSDIGQPQHF.

J is TRBJ2-1 and V is TRBV4-1; unclear D gene. The germline V gene encodes CDR1 MGHRA and CDR2 YSYEKL. Trimming shortened V by 3 bases and J by 6 bases, and 12 bases separated the two germline ends. The CDR3 loop spans 14 amino acids. The CDR3 bases are TGCGCCAGCAGCCACGTAGGTAGCCGCAATGAGCAGTTCTTC. The encoded protein is CASSHVGSRNEQFF.

The CDR3 DNA is TGTGCCAGCAGCAAAGGGGGAAGCAGCGGGAGCCGCTACGAGCAGTACTTC. Its translation is CASSKGGSSGSRYEQYF. The J gene is TRBJ2-7, the V gene TRBV21-1; the listed D gene, TRBD2, was not tested against the DNA. TRBV21-1 is listed as a pseudogene. The CDR3 length is 17 residues.

This chain connects TRBV4-1 to TRBJ2-7; no clear D gene. Trimming stripped 1 base from V and 0 bases from J, with 13 bases between. The CDR3 is 16 amino acids. Looked up from germline, CDR1 is MGHRA and CDR2 is YSYEKL. In DNA, the CDR3 is TGCGCCAGCAGCCAAGGCCCAGGAAAAAGCTCCTACGAGCAGTACTTC. Translating gives CASSQGPGKSSYEQYF.

This clone came up a few times. The chain uses TRBV3-1 (or the pseudogene TRBV3-2) and TRBJ2-5; TRBD1 might be the D (5 bases). The V and J ends lost 5 bases and 1 base respectively, with 11 bases between them. The CDR3 runs 14 residues. Germline V lookup: CDR1 LGHDT, CDR2 YNNKEL (reference sequence). The CDR3 region is CASSVPGFQETQYF. CDR3 DNA sequence: TGTGCCAGCAGCGTCCCAGGGTTCCAAGAGACCCAGTACTTC.

The sample holds one count of this clone. This chain joins TRBV6-2 or TRBV6-3 and TRBJ2-7; 13 positions agree with TRBD2. Germline V gene sequence: CDR1 MNHEY, CDR2 SVGEGT. The CDR3 is 16 amino acids. V lost 6 bases and J lost 2; bases outside the gene matches: 7. For the CDR3, the DNA is TGTGCCAGCAGCCCCCGAGGACTAGCGGGGGCCTACGAGCAGTACTTC. It codes for CASSPRGLAGAYEQYF.

This chain connects TRBV5-1 to TRBJ2-5, with a weak D call TRBD1 (6 bases). V was shortened by 2 bases and J by 1 base, with 9 bases between the two germline ends. Per germline, CDR1 SGHRS and CDR2 YFSETQ. The CDR3 loop spans 14 amino acids. As DNA, the CDR3 is TGCGCCAGCAGCTTCGACAGGTTCCAAGAGACCCAGTACTTC. As protein: CASSFDRFQETQYF.

The genes are TRBV7-9 and TRBJ1-2, with 7 positions matching TRBD1. V trimming: 5 bases; J trimming: 10 bases; junction bases outside the gene matches: 13. Germline loops: CDR1 SEHNR, CDR2 FQNEAQ (reference sequence). The CDR3 has 14 amino acids. This CDR3 reads CASSPGTVSVHYTF. The CDR3 DNA is TGTGCCAGCAGCCCAGGGACAGTCTCCGTTCACTACACCTTC.